The sequence of this TCR beta chain was determined in a study of T cells in Graves' hyperthyroidism and ophthalmopathy. Study information: Initial diagnosis, before any treatment, was when peripheral blood was collected. Notes on the study in general: Ophthalmopathy was told apart from stable hyperthyroidism by a 13 V-J model.

On this clonotype itself: Its specificity is not known.

TCR beta CDR3 region amplification was performed from RNA transcripts. TCR CDR3 underwent first-round RT-PCR with the HTBI primer set. MiXCR, applied by TCRdb to the multiplex PCR reads, yields one record per CDR3 protein. The sample has a few hundred thousand distinct CDR3 sequences, around 21% seen once; the top ten hold about 25%. Disease duration under 2 months; hyperthyroidism patients were aged 18 to 65. Used for diagnoses were clinical symptoms, serum thyroxine and TRAb, thyroid ultrasound and orbital computed tomography. Looked up from germline, CDR1 is LNHNV and CDR2 is YYDKDF (reference sequence). The CDR3 is 13 amino acids. V was cut by 0 bases and J by 4 bases, with 6 bases left in between.

The sequence derives from a man younger than 35 with Graves' hyperthyroidism. The sequencing sample was made of blood. The rearrangement links TRBV15 to TRBJ1-1; no clear D. This CDR3 reads CATSRERFTEAFF. CDR3 DNA sequence: TGTGCCACCAGCAGAGAACGGTTCACTGAAGCTTTCTTT.